Following are 2 T cell receptor beta chains from one sample sequenced in a study of tumor-infiltrating lymphocytes in primary liver carcinoma. DNA and RNA were both co-extracted from approximately 20-30 mg of bulk tissue that had not been sorted. Starting from approximately 500 ng of total RNA, TCR beta cDNA was produced with a primer in the constant region. Three nested multiplex PCR rounds, a slightly modified ARM-PCR method, built the TCR beta libraries. Amplification in the first two PCR rounds was performed using TRBV1-TRBV30 forward primers and a C-beta reverse primer for around 9 cycles each. MiXCR, run by TCRdb on the multiplex PCR reads, gives a single entry per CDR3 protein. Of tens of thousands of distinct CDR3 sequences listed, around 80% are singletons. Sequences were obtained from liver tumor tissue from sampling region 5. The subset here: tumor region T5, tumor centre. These receptor sequences come from a man aged 35 to 55 with primary liver carcinoma and hepatitis B virus infection.

Points on this clonotype: The CDR3 does not end in the conserved phenylalanine or tryptophan, so this is likely a read error. It is unclear where the CDR3 begins or ends on the DNA, so no DNA is shown, and the CDR3 is as TCRdb lists it. The rearrangement joins TRBV11-2 to TRBJ1-1. The CDR3 is 13 residues long, counting both termini. Looked up from germline, CDR1 is SGHAT and CDR2 is FQNNGV. Here the CDR3 reads CASSLKRNTEASY.

With respect to this clonotype: A read error may account for a junction end that differs from germline. CDR3 DNA: TGTACCAGCAGCTTCTCCGGGGACAGGGCCTTTGGCTACACCTTC. It codes for CTSSFSGDRAFGYTF. The rearrangement joins TRBV11-2 to TRBJ1-2; 9 bases agree with TRBD1. Germline V gives CDR1 SGHAT, CDR2 FQNNGV. The CDR3 loop spans 15 amino acids.